This is a list of T cell receptor beta chains from one sample in a study of cytomegalovirus exposure and HLA in healthy donors. Sequencing was performed with immunoSEQ multiplex PCR; in TCRdb, only in-frame clones are kept and a portion is missing. The data contain roughly 88,000 clones, 60% to 85% of them singletons. Sequenced sample: PBMCs. The receptors shown here come from a young man in good health and CMV-seropositive. Each CDR3 is given without its conserved first and last residue.

V	CDR3
TRBV7-2	ASSLLPGQGAVSSYEQY
TRBV19	ASSMGGSNGYT
TRBV13	ASSQQGSQETQY
TRBV10-3	AIRTGLQETQY
TRBV19	ASSSRPSTSEYEQY
TRBV29-1	SVDNKMGTGAF
TRBV30	AWSPGTVNTEAF
TRBV2	ASSLTRYNEQF
TRBV29-1	SVSEVVVTQY
TRBV30	AGTEGADNEQF
TRBV9	ASSPRGSGGTGNTIY
TRBV4-3	ASSPTGSSYEQY
TRBV5-1	ASSLEDSTGELF
TRBV4-3	ASSQEASVGIQY
TRBV5-1	ASSLSVTGELF
TRBV30	AWELLGTQY
TRBV6-6	ASTAGGAYGYT
TRBV7-3	ASSPGFGLAGDTQY
TRBV5-8	ASSTGQNAGELF
TRBV10-1	ARLAGLADEQY
TRBV19	ASSQSPGVSYNSPLH
TRBV4-1	ASSPRGGGRDTEAF
TRBV19	ASRQHYGYT
TRBV7-2	ASSRDRHSYEQY
TRBV10-3	AISESENEQF
TRBV29-1	RVGRTYNEQF
TRBV6-1	ASSEAGGVRYGYT
TRBV5-6	ASSAPRQGARTEAF
TRBV2	ASRSSDSKNQPQH
TRBV2	ASSERLADTDTQY
TRBV27	ASSREFSNYGYT
TRBV9	ASSSTSGGASYNEQF
TRBV5-8	ASSFWGGRGGTEAF
TRBV30	AWSVLLAGAPDTQY
TRBV7-9	ASSSGGSYNEQF
TRBV28	ASSPGTGTANYGYT
TRBV7-3	ASSLKVGGADTQY
TRBV4-3	ASSPGAGLGVYNEQF
TRBV7-9	ASSLSRGPYGYT
TRBV5-4	ASRYSGSGNAYSEQF
TRBV2	ASSLDTGELF
TRBV28	ASSIHGGRAGNTIY
TRBV5-1	ASSYGLAGDNEQF
TRBV7-2	ASSSLAGTDTQY
TRBV6-5	ATKEGGRRFNEQF
TRBV28	ASSSPGGGAYNEQF
TRBV2	ASSEVLLNTEAF
TRBV4-2	ASSPLGGSGELF
TRBV19	ASSIGAGGNTEAF